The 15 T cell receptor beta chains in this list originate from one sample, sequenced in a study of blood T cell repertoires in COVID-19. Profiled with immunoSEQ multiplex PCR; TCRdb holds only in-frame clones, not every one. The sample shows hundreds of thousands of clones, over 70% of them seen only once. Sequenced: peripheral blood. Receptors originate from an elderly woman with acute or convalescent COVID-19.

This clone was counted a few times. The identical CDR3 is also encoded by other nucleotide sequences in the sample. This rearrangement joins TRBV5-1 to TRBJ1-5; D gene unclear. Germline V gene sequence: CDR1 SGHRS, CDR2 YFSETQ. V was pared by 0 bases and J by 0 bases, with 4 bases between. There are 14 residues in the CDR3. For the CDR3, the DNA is TGCGCCAGCAGCTTGGGAGGTAGCAATCAGCCCCAGCATTTT. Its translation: CASSLGGSNQPQHF.

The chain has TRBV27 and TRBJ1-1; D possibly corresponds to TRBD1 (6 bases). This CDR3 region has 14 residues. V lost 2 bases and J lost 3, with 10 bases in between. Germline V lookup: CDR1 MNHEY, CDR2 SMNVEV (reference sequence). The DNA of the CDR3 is TGTGCCAGCAGTTTAGGACAGACGTACACTGAAGCTTTCTTT. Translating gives CASSLGQTYTEAFF.

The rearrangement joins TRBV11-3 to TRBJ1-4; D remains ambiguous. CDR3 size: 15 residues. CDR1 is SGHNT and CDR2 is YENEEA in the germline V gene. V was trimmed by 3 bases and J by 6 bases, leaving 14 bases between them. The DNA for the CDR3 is TGTGCCAGCAGCTTTTCTCGGGTCAAGTATGAAAAACTGTTTTTT. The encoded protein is CASSFSRVKYEKLFF.

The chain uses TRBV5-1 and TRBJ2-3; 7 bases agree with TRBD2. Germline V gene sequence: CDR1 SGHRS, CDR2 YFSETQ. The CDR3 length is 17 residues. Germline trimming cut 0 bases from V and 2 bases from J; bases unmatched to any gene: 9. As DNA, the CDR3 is TGCGCCAGCAGCTTGGAGGCTAGCGGAAGACCCACAGATACGCAGTATTTT. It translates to CASSLEASGRPTDTQYF. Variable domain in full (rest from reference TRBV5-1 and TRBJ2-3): KAGVTQTPRYLIKTRGQQVTLSCSPISGHRSVSWYQQTPGQGLQFLFEYFSETQRNKGNFPGRFSGRQFSNSRSEMNVSTLELGDSALYLCASSLEASGRPTDTQYFGPGTRLTVL.

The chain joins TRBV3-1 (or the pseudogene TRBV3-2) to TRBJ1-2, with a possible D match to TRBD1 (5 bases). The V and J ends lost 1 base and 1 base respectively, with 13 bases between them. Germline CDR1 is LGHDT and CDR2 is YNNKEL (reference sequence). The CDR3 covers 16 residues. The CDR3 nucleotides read TGTGCCAGCAGCCAAGGGCGTGCGGGGGTTAACTATGGCTACACCTTC. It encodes CASSQGRAGVNYGYTF.

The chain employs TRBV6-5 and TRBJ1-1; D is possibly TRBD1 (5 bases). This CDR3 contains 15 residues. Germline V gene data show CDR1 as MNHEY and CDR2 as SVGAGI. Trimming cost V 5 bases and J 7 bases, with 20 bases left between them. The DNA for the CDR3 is TGTGCCAGCAGTCCCACTGGACCTGCCGGGGGTGAAGCTTTCTTT. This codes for CASSPTGPAGGEAFF.

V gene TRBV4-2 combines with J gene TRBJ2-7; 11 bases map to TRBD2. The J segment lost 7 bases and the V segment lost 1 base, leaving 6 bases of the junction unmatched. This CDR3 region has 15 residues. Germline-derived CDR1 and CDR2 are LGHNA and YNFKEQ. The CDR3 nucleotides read TGTGCCAGCAGCCAAGTGCAGCTAGCGGGGGGTGAGCAGTACTTC. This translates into CASSQVQLAGGEQYF.

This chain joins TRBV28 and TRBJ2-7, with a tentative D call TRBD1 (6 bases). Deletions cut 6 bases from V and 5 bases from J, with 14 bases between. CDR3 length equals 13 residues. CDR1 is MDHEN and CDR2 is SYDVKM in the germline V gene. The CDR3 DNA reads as TGTGCCAGCAGACTACAGGGTTCCCACGAGCAGTACTTC. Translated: CASRLQGSHEQYF.

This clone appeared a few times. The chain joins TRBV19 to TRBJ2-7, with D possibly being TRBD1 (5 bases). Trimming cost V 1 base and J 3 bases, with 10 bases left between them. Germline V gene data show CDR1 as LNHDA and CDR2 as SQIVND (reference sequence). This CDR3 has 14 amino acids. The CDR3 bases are TGTGCCAGTAGTATAGCGAGCAGGGACTACGAGCAGTACTTC. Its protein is CASSIASRDYEQYF. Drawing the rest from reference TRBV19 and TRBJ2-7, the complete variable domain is DGGITQSPKYLFRKEGQNVTLSCEQNLNHDAMYWYRQDPGQGLRLIYYSQIVNDFQKGDIAEGYSVSREKKESFPLTVTSAQKNPTAFYLCASSIASRDYEQYFGPGTRLTVT.

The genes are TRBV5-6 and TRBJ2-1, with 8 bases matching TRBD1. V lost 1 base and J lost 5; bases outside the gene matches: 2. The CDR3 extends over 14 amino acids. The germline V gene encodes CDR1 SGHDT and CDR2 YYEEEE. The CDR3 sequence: CASSLTGGDNEQFF. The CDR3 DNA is TGTGCCAGCAGCTTGACAGGGGGTGACAATGAGCAGTTCTTC.

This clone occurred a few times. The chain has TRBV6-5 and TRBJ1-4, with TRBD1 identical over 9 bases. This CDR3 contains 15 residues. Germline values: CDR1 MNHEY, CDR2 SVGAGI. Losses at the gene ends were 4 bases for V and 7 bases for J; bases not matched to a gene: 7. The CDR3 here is CASSSLGTGSEKLFF. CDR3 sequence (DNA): TGTGCCAGCAGTTCCCTAGGGACAGGGAGTGAAAAACTGTTTTTT.

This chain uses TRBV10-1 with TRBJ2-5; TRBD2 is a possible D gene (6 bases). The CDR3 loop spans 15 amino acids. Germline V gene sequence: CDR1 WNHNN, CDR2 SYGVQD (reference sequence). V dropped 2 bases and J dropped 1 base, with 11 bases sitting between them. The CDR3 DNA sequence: TGCGCCAGCAGTGAGAGAAGTAGCGGCCAAGAGACCCAGTACTTC. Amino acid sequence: CASSERSSGQETQYF.

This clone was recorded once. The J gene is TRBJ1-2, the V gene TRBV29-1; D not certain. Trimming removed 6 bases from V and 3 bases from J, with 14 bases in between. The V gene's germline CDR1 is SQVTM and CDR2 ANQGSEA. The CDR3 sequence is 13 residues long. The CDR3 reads CSVAAGPDYGYTF. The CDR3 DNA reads TGCAGCGTCGCCGCAGGTCCAGACTATGGCTACACCTTC.

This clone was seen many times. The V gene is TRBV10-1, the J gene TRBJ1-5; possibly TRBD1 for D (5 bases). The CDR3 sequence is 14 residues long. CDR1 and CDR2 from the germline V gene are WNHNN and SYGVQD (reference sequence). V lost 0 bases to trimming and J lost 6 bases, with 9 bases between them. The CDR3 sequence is CASSESMGGQPQHF. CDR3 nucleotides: TGCGCCAGCAGTGAGTCGATGGGGGGTCAGCCCCAGCATTTT.

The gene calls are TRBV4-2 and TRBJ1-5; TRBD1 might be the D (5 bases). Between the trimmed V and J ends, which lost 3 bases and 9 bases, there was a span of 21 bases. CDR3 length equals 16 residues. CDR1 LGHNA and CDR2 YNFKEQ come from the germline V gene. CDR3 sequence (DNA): TGTGCCAGCAGCCAGACCGTGGATCTCAGGGTGGCGCCCCAGCATTTT. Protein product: CASSQTVDLRVAPQHF.